The 7 T cell receptor beta chains given below trace back to one sample, sequenced in a study of cytomegalovirus exposure and HLA in healthy donors. Primers included in the PCR were 60 Vbeta and 13 Jbeta primers. This table comes from immunoSEQ multiplex PCR, and its TCRdb copy is limited to in-frame clones, with some not included. The top ten clones hold roughly 9.6% of a sample with roughly 100,000 clones, 60% to 80% of them seen once. Sequencing was carried out using PBMCs. These TCRs come from a male donor in good health and CMV-seropositive.

The chain has TRBV11-3 and TRBJ2-1; 7 bases line up with TRBD2. With 2 bases clipped from V and 4 bases from J, the junction kept 11 bases outside the gene matches. The CDR3 runs to 17 residues. Germline V gives CDR1 SGHNT, CDR2 YENEEA. This CDR3 is CASSLTGGLAEYNEQFF. The CDR3 bases are TGTGCCAGCAGCTTAACGGGAGGTCTAGCGGAATACAATGAGCAGTTCTTC.

The J gene is TRBJ1-1, the V gene TRBV7-3, with D maybe TRBD1 (5 bases). The germline V gene encodes CDR1 SGHTA and CDR2 FQGTGA. The CDR3 runs to 17 residues. Trimming took off 0 bases at V and 6 bases at J, with 20 bases between the two ends. CDR3 region: CASSLTAPAGGSPEAFF. The CDR3 bases are TGTGCCAGCAGCTTAACGGCCCCGGCGGGGGGAAGTCCTGAAGCTTTCTTT.

The chain employs TRBV9 and TRBJ2-1; 8 bases match TRBD2. The CDR3 is 16 amino acids. CDR1 is SGDLS and CDR2 is YYNGEE in the germline V gene. The V and J ends lost 2 bases and 9 bases, in that order; junction bases with no gene match: 13. In DNA form, the CDR3 reads TGTGCCAGCAGCGTCCCGGGGGGTAGCGGGAAAGGTGAGCAGTTCTTC. Residues: CASSVPGGSGKGEQFF.

The J gene is TRBJ2-3, the V gene TRBV2; a possible D gene is TRBD2 (6 bases). CDR1 and CDR2 from the germline V gene are SNHLY and FYNNEI. V was clipped by 7 bases and J by 1 base, with 12 bases between them. CDR3 length: 14 amino acids. DNA of the CDR3: TGTGCCAGCAAGGGGACTTTCGGCACAGATACGCAGTATTTT. Amino acids: CASKGTFGTDTQYF.

The chain carries TRBV7-3 and TRBJ1-4; D gene ambiguous. The CDR3 extends over 14 amino acids. The V gene's germline CDR1 is SGHTA and CDR2 FQGTGA. The V and J ends lost 6 bases and 0 bases respectively, with 8 bases between them. CDR3 in amino acids: CASSLEATNEKLFF. The CDR3 DNA reads TGTGCCAGCAGTTTAGAGGCAACTAATGAAAAACTGTTTTTT.

To note about this clone: In the same sample, other DNA sequences code for this CDR3. This chain links TRBV15 with TRBJ1-4; D is unclear. The CDR3 has 16 residues. V was clipped by 3 bases and J by 4 bases, with 15 bases between them. Germline lookup yields CDR1 LNHNV and CDR2 YYDKDF (reference sequence). Written as DNA, the CDR3 is TGTGCCACCAGCAGGGAAAGCCAGGCCCTTAATGAAAAACTGTTTTTT. Protein: CATSRESQALNEKLFF.

The chain links TRBV30 to TRBJ2-5; no definite D call. The V end was cut by 3 bases, the J end by 5 bases, with 10 bases between. CDR3 length: 12 residues. From germline, CDR1 is GTSNPN and CDR2 SVGIG (reference sequence). CDR3 residues: CAWSLQRETQYF. CDR3 bases: TGTGCCTGGAGCCTCCAGAGGGAGACCCAGTACTTC.